This TCR beta chain was retrieved from a study of cytomegalovirus exposure and HLA in healthy donors. V was trimmed by 0 bases and J by 4 bases, leaving 9 bases between them. This CDR3 is 13 amino acids long. The germline V gene encodes CDR1 GTSNPN and CDR2 SVGIG (reference sequence). General study points: In a later analysis, a missense DCLRE1C variant was linked to TCR beta V- and J-gene trimming.

With 60 Vbeta and 13 Jbeta primers, the PCR was carried out. The table came from immunoSEQ multiplex PCR; TCRdb's copy has only in-frame clones and leaves some out. The sample yields roughly 200,000 clones, around 83% seen once. Note on this clone: Its antigen is unknown. Within the sample, other DNA sequences also encode this same CDR3.

The rearrangement uses TRBV30 and TRBJ1-1, with TRBD1 as a possible D gene (6 bases). Sequences were obtained from PBMCs. The origin of this receptor is a man aged 35 to 55 in good health and CMV-seropositive. The CDR3 is CAWSVRGGTEAFF. The CDR3 DNA sequence: TGTGCCTGGAGTGTAAGAGGGGGCACTGAAGCTTTCTTT.